This T cell receptor (beta chain) stems from a study of T-cell reconstitution after alpha-beta-depleted transplantation in children. This clonotype was counted at least ten times. This CDR3 is 16 amino acids long. CDR1 and CDR2 from the germline V gene are SGHRS and YFSETQ. V shed 0 bases, J shed 1 base, and the junction held 7 bases outside the gene matches. Unique molecular identifiers were incorporated during preparation of the TCRbeta library. One entry per CDR3 protein, called by TCRdb with MiXCR from the PCR reads. This sample has around 370,000 distinct CDR3 sequences, with 10% to 13% found just once.

The gene calls are TRBV5-1 and TRBJ2-7; 7 positions match TRBD1. Sequenced here: PBMCs from the stem cell graft donor, sampled from the stem cell graft. This sequence was found in a human donor who donated a stem cell graft to a child with acute lymphoblastic leukemia. The CDR3 DNA follows: TGCGCCAGCAGCTTGGATTCCGGGACAGTTTCCTACGAGCAGTACTTC. This gives the protein CASSLDSGTVSYEQYF. The whole variable domain, remainder taken from reference TRBV5-1 and TRBJ2-7, is KAGVTQTPRYLIKTRGQQVTLSCSPISGHRSVSWYQQTPGQGLQFLFEYFSETQRNKGNFPGRFSGRQFSNSRSEMNVSTLELGDSALYLCASSLDSGTVSYEQYFGPGTRLTVT.